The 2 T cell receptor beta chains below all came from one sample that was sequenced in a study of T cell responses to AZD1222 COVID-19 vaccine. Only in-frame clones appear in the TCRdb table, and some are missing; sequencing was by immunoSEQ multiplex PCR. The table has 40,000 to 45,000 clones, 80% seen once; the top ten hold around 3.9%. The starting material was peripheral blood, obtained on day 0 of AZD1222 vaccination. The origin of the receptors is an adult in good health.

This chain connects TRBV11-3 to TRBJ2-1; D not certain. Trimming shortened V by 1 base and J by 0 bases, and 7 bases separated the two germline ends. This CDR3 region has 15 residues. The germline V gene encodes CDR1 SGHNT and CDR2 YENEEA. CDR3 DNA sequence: TGTGCCAGCAGCTTAGGTTACAGCTCCTACAATGAGCAGTTCTTC. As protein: CASSLGYSSYNEQFF.

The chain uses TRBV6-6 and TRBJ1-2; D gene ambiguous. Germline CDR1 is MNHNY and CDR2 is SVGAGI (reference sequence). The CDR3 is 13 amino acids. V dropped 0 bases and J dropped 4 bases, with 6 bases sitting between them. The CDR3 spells CASSYSNSYGYTF. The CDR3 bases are TGTGCCAGCAGTTACTCGAATTCCTATGGCTACACCTTC.